What follows are 22 T cell receptor beta chains derived from one specimen sequenced in a study of early T cells in non-severe SARS-CoV-2 infection. TCRdb fed the 5' RACE reads into MiXCR, producing one record per CDR3 protein. The sample has tens of thousands of distinct CDR3 sequences; 5.6% are singletons. The sequenced material came from whole blood. The receptors were gathered from an adult who was a healthcare worker with PCR-confirmed SARS-CoV-2 infection or an uninfected control (not recorded which).

The chain carries TRBV19 and TRBJ2-5; perhaps TRBD1 as D (6 bases). The germline gives CDR1 LNHDA, CDR2 SQIVND (reference sequence). CDR3 length: 12 residues. V shed 4 bases and J shed 4 bases, with 7 bases lying between them. This CDR3 is CASSTRGETQYF. CDR3 in DNA: TGTGCCAGTAGTACCAGGGGAGAGACCCAGTACTTC. Variable domain in full (rest from reference TRBV19 and TRBJ2-5): DGGITQSPKYLFRKEGQNVTLSCEQNLNHDAMYWYRQDPGQGLRLIYYSQIVNDFQKGDIAEGYSVSREKKESFPLTVTSAQKNPTAFYLCASSTRGETQYFGPGTRLLVL.

The sample holds a few counts of this clonotype. The CDR3 reads CASSQALDSYTEAFF. The CDR3 DNA sequence: TGTGCCAGCAGCCAAGCTCTGGACAGTTACACTGAAGCTTTCTTT. This rearrangement joins TRBV7-9 to TRBJ1-1; D might be TRBD1 (6 bases). V gave up 5 bases and J gave up 3 bases, with 16 bases separating them. The CDR3 extends over 15 amino acids. CDR1 and CDR2 from the germline V gene are SEHNR and FQNEAQ (reference sequence). Together with reference TRBV7-9 and TRBJ1-1, the CDR3 gives the full variable domain: DTGVSQNPRHKITKRGQNVTFRCDPISEHNRLYWYRQTLGQGPEFLTYFQNEAQLEKSRLLSDRFSAERPKGSFSTLEIQRTEQGDSAMYLCASSQALDSYTEAFFGQGTRLTVV.

This clonotype was seen repeatedly, ten times or more. The chain is built from TRBV10-2 and TRBJ2-4; 11 bases are a match to TRBD2. V lost 2 bases and J lost 1; bases outside the gene matches: 13. Germline V gene lookup returns CDR1 WSHSY and CDR2 SAAADI. The CDR3 sequence is 20 residues long. The CDR3 is CASSEPITSGGISAKNIQYF. The CDR3 DNA follows: TGCGCCAGCAGTGAGCCAATAACTAGCGGGGGCATTTCGGCCAAAAACATTCAGTACTTC.

This clonotype came up a few times. The chain joins TRBV6-5 to TRBJ2-1; no clear D. Trimming cost V 2 bases and J 0 bases, with 5 bases left between them. This CDR3 region has 14 residues. The V gene's germline CDR1 is MNHEY and CDR2 SVGAGI. The CDR3 coding sequence is TGTGCCAGCAGTTACGCCAGCTCCTACAATGAGCAGTTCTTC. Translation gives CASSYASSYNEQFF.

Only a few counts were recorded for this clonotype. The chain links TRBV7-3 to TRBJ2-1, with TRBD2 matching over 7 bases. Trimming cost V 0 bases and J 10 bases; bases outside gene matches: 0. CDR3 length: 12 residues. In germline, CDR1 is SGHTA, CDR2 FQGTGA. CDR3 in DNA: TGTGCCAGCAGCTTAACTAGCGGGGAGCAGTTCTTC. Its translation: CASSLTSGEQFF.

This clonotype showed up many times. The V call is TRBV19, the J call TRBJ1-2, with D possibly matching TRBD1 (5 bases). The CDR3 length is 13 residues. Germline V gives CDR1 LNHDA, CDR2 SQIVND (reference sequence). The V end was cut by 2 bases, the J end by 6 bases, with 10 bases between. As DNA, the CDR3 is TGTGCCAGTAGTATAAGGGACGGAGATGGCTACACCTTC. The encoded protein is CASSIRDGDGYTF. Full variable domain (rest looked up from reference TRBV19 and TRBJ1-2): DGGITQSPKYLFRKEGQNVTLSCEQNLNHDAMYWYRQDPGQGLRLIYYSQIVNDFQKGDIAEGYSVSREKKESFPLTVTSAQKNPTAFYLCASSIRDGDGYTFGSGTRLTVV.

This clonotype was seen at least ten times. The chain is built from TRBV11-1 and TRBJ2-3, with TRBD2 matching 7 bases. Germline loops: CDR1 SGHAT, CDR2 FQDESV (reference sequence). The CDR3 runs to 16 residues. J was trimmed by 4 bases and V by 0 bases; bases with no gene match: 7. CDR3 amino acids: CASSLAYLGGPDTQYF. CDR3 DNA sequence: TGTGCCAGCAGCTTAGCGTACCTGGGAGGGCCAGATACGCAGTATTTT. Using reference TRBV11-1 and TRBJ2-3 for the parts outside the CDR3, the full variable domain is EAEVAQSPRYKITEKSQAVAFWCDPISGHATLYWYRQILGQGPELLVQFQDESVVDDSQLPKDRFSAERLKGVDSTLKIQPAELGDSAMYLCASSLAYLGGPDTQYFGPGTRLTVL.

Of note for this clonotype: One base away lies a much larger clone, so this may be a sequencing read error. This chain links TRBV7-8 with TRBJ1-1, with 10 bases identical to TRBD1. The CDR3 runs to 14 residues. Germline V lookup: CDR1 SGHVS, CDR2 FQNEAQ. CDR3 nucleotide sequence: TGTGCCAGCAGCCTTGTAGGACAGGGGGATGAAGCTTCCTTT. Translation gives CASSLVGQGDEASF.

This clonotype was detected ten times or more. V gene TRBV20-1 combines with J gene TRBJ2-1; 8 bases are shared with TRBD2. Trimming at V came to 1 base and at J to 7 bases, leaving 9 bases not matched to a gene. CDR1 is DFQATT, CDR2 SNEGSKA, per germline (reference sequence). The CDR3 consists of 15 residues. CDR3 DNA sequence: TGCAGTGCTAGAGCGGCCGACCGGGGGGGGAATGAGCAGTTCTTC. This translates into CSARAADRGGNEQFF.

This clonotype showed up many times. The V and J genes are TRBV29-1 and TRBJ1-1; D not resolved. Germline loops: CDR1 SQVTM, CDR2 ANQGSEA. V was shortened by 4 bases and J by 0 bases, with 6 bases between the two germline ends. This CDR3 is built from 12 residues. CDR3 nucleotide sequence: TGCAGCGTTGCCAGCTTGAACACTGAAGCTTTCTTT. It translates to CSVASLNTEAFF.

The V gene is TRBV27, the J gene TRBJ1-6, with 7 bases fitting TRBD1. The CDR3 is made up of 16 amino acids. The V gene's germline CDR1 is MNHEY and CDR2 SMNVEV (reference sequence). V lost 5 bases and J lost 14; bases outside the gene matches: 18. DNA of the CDR3: TGTGCCAGCAGTATGATGAGACAGGGTAGGGGCCTCACCCTCCACTTT. It codes for CASSMMRQGRGLTLHF.

V usage is TRBV11-1 and J usage is TRBJ2-7; D could derive from TRBD1 or TRBD2 (5 bases each). With 5 bases removed from V and 7 bases from J, the gap between germline ends came to 18 bases. Germline lookup yields CDR1 SGHAT and CDR2 FQDESV (reference sequence). This CDR3 contains 14 residues. CDR3 sequence reads: CASSVQWGPEEQYF. The DNA of the CDR3 is TGTGCCAGCAGCGTTCAGTGGGGACCGGAGGAGCAGTACTTC.

V is TRBV4-2 and J is TRBJ2-2; D perhaps matches TRBD1 (6 bases). The CDR3 loop spans 18 amino acids. V was pared by 0 bases and J by 7 bases, with 21 bases between. Germline lookup yields CDR1 LGHNA and CDR2 YNFKEQ. This CDR3 reads CASSQDVWATGLGGELFF. For the CDR3, the DNA is TGTGCCAGCAGCCAAGATGTCTGGGCCACAGGGTTGGGCGGGGAGCTGTTTTTT.

This clonotype appeared many times. The genes are TRBV18 and TRBJ1-5; D possibly corresponds to TRBD1 (6 bases). Germline V gives CDR1 KGHSH, CDR2 LQKENI. The CDR3 totals 15 residues. V lost 3 bases and J 0 bases, leaving 9 bases between the germline ends. CDR3 nucleotides: TGTGCCAGCTCACCTCAGGGGAATAGCAATCAGCCCCAGCATTTT. The encoded protein is CASSPQGNSNQPQHF.

This clonotype was observed many times. At one of its ends the junction is not consistent with the germline gene, which may arise from a read error. The rearrangement uses TRBV7-7 and TRBJ2-2; D is unclear. The CDR3 totals 14 residues. CDR1 SSHAT and CDR2 FNYEAQ come from the germline V gene (reference sequence). The CDR3 spells CASTPREHTGELFF. CDR3 coding DNA: TGTGCTAGCACCCCTAGGGAACACACCGGGGAGCTGTTTTTT.

As regards this clonotype: A clone one base away is much larger, so this may be a read error. The genes are TRBV7-8 and TRBJ1-2; weak D call: TRBD1 (6 bases). The germline V gene has CDR1 SGHVS and CDR2 FQNEAQ. Trimming removed 1 base from V and 5 bases from J, with 17 bases in between. CDR3 length equals 16 residues. Written as DNA, the CDR3 is TGTGCCAGCAGCTTAGAACCCGGACAGAGGGCTTATGGCTACACCTTC. Protein sequence: CASSLEPGQRAYGYTF.

This clonotype was counted ten times or more. The CDR3 is CSARDPSGRKNEQFF. CDR3 sequence (DNA): TGCAGTGCTAGAGATCCTAGCGGGAGGAAAAATGAGCAGTTCTTC. V usage is TRBV20-1 and J usage is TRBJ2-1, with 11 nucleotides matching TRBD2. Germline-derived CDR1 and CDR2 are DFQATT and SNEGSKA (reference sequence). The CDR3 extends over 15 amino acids. Trimming took 0 bases from V and 7 from J; bases not matched to a gene: 5.

This clonotype was detected many times. CDR3 sequence (DNA): TGTGCCAGCAGCTTAATGCTAGCCCAAGAGACCCAGTACTTC. It encodes CASSLMLAQETQYF. The chain employs TRBV7-2 and TRBJ2-5, with D possibly being TRBD2 (5 bases). Germline loops: CDR1 SGHTA, CDR2 FQGNSA. V lost 2 bases to trimming and J lost 1 base, with 8 bases between them. The CDR3 runs 14 residues.

This clonotype was detected many times. V and J are TRBV27 and TRBJ2-7; TRBD1 agrees at 8 bases. CDR1 is MNHEY and CDR2 is SMNVEV in the germline V gene (reference sequence). V lost 7 bases to trimming and J lost 4 bases; unmatched junction nucleotides: 15. The CDR3 is 16 residues long. The CDR3 protein is CASTLTHRGKGYEQYF. The CDR3 nucleotides read TGTGCCAGCACCTTGACCCACAGGGGGAAGGGTTACGAGCAGTACTTC.

This clonotype appeared many times. The chain carries TRBV7-2 and TRBJ2-7, with 12 positions matching TRBD2. Germline assignment: CDR1 SGHTA and CDR2 FQGNSA. This CDR3 has 16 residues. V was clipped by 2 bases and J by 6 bases; unmatched bases: 8. CDR3 in amino acids: CASSLKLAGGSVEQYF. The CDR3 DNA follows: TGTGCCAGCAGCTTAAAGCTAGCGGGGGGGTCCGTCGAGCAGTACTTC.

The rearrangement joins TRBV4-2 to TRBJ2-7; a weak D match, TRBD1 (6 bases). Per germline, CDR1 LGHNA and CDR2 YNFKEQ. The CDR3 has 18 residues. V gave up 3 bases and J gave up 0 bases, with 21 bases separating them. CDR3 region: CASSHGLLGAISSYEQYF. The CDR3 nucleotides are TGTGCCAGCAGCCATGGGCTTTTGGGGGCAATAAGCTCCTACGAGCAGTACTTC.

The sample holds many counts of this clonotype. This rearrangement joins TRBV7-2 to TRBJ1-1; D not certain. Per the germline V gene, CDR1 is SGHTA and CDR2 is FQGNSA. The V end lost 5 bases, the J end lost 5 bases, and 18 bases lay between the germline ends. CDR3 length: 15 residues. CDR3: CASSPSSAWRTEAFF. The CDR3 DNA reads as TGTGCCAGCAGCCCATCCTCGGCCTGGAGGACTGAAGCTTTCTTT.